The present TCR beta chain was sequenced within a study of identical twins. Regarding the study as a whole: Insertion counts were lower in abundant cord blood beta clonotypes, a trend that memory repertoires did not show. Zero-insertion results could be subject to partial confounding by invariant MAIT and iNKT cells.

On this clonotype itself: The target antigen is unknown.

TCRdb recomputed calls from the 5' RACE reads with MiXCR, one row per CDR3 protein. The sample lists roughly 1,500,000 distinct CDR3 sequences; about 32% were seen once. Germline V gene data show CDR1 as MGHRA and CDR2 as YSYEKL. The CDR3 loop spans 15 amino acids. Unmatched junction bases numbered 5, after V lost 2 bases and J lost 3 bases. The chain links TRBV4-1 to TRBJ1-2; 8 positions agree with TRBD1. The material sequenced was cord blood. The sequence came from a newborn girl in good health. The CDR3 nucleotides read TGCGCCAGCAGCCAATTTCAGACAGGGGACTATGGCTACACCTTC. This sequence encodes CASSQFQTGDYGYTF.